The 18 T cell receptor beta chains given below trace back to one sample, sequenced in a study of PD-1 blockade in classical Hodgkin lymphoma. The protocol was immunoSEQ multiplex PCR, while the TCRdb copy is restricted to in-frame clones and leaves out a portion. The table includes some 23,000 clones, 65% to 90% detected once. Relapse was seen in all patients after autologous stem cell transplantation, and brentuximab vedotin exposure was variable. The sequencing here drew on peripheral blood mononuclear cells (PBMCs), taken before the second cycle of nivolumab. These TCRs come from a human donor with classical Hodgkin lymphoma.

This clone was found a few times. V gene TRBV6-1 combines with J gene TRBJ2-4, with a weak D call TRBD2 (5 bases). CDR3 size: 21 residues. Germline lookup yields CDR1 MNHNS and CDR2 SASEGT. The V end was cut by 0 bases, the J end by 2 bases, with 26 bases between. CDR3 sequence reads: CASSEARRWERERGSKNIQYF. As DNA, the CDR3 is TGTGCCAGCAGTGAAGCGAGGAGGTGGGAGAGGGAACGCGGGTCCAAAAACATTCAGTACTTC.

The rearrangement links TRBV5-5 to TRBJ1-1; D is unresolved. Trimming cost V 4 bases and J 1 base, with 8 bases left between them. Germline CDR1 is SGHKS and CDR2 is YYEKEE (reference sequence). The CDR3 totals 13 residues. The CDR3 region is CASSLRGNTEAFF. CDR3 bases: TGTGCCAGCAGCCTCCGCGGGAACACTGAAGCTTTCTTT. The full variable domain, completed using reference TRBV5-5 and TRBJ1-1, is DAGVTQSPTHLIKTRGQQVTLRCSPISGHKSVSWYQQVLGQGPQFIFQYYEKEERGRGNFPDRFSARQFPNYSSELNVNALLLGDSALYLCASSLRGNTEAFFGQGTRLTVV.

This clone was seen more than once but under ten times. This sequence joins TRBV28 and TRBJ2-6; TRBD2 is a possible D gene (5 bases). Trimming cost V 9 bases and J 1 base, with 25 bases left between them. The CDR3 totals 19 residues. Per germline, CDR1 MDHEN and CDR2 SYDVKM. The CDR3 DNA is TGTGCCAGTCCTCCTCTATTGTCGAGGGCACCTTCTGGGGCCAACGTCCTGACTTTC. Translation gives CASPPLLSRAPSGANVLTF.

This sequence joins TRBV4-1 and TRBJ1-3; D is undetermined. The CDR3 consists of 15 residues. Germline V gene lookup returns CDR1 MGHRA and CDR2 YSYEKL. Trimming took 3 bases from V and 4 from J, leaving 13 bases between them. The DNA for the CDR3 is TGCGCCAGCAGCCAGTCCATGACTGTCGGAAACACCATATATTTT. It translates to CASSQSMTVGNTIYF.

The table lists this clone with a count of one. The V and J genes are TRBV29-1 and TRBJ2-5; 8 bases agree with TRBD2. The V gene's germline CDR1 is SQVTM and CDR2 ANQGSEA. J lost 1 base, V lost 5 bases, and 6 bases had no gene match. The CDR3 loop spans 14 amino acids. CDR3 bases: TGCAGCGTTATACGGACTAGCAGCCAAGAGACCCAGTACTTC. It encodes CSVIRTSSQETQYF.

The rearrangement joins TRBV7-8 to TRBJ1-4; D perhaps matches TRBD1 (6 bases). The CDR3 contains 16 residues. CDR1 SGHVS and CDR2 FQNEAQ come from the germline V gene. Trimming shortened V by 5 bases and J by 1 base, and 14 bases separated the two germline ends. The CDR3 coding sequence is TGTGCCAGCAGCAAAAGGAGGGGGGTAACTAATGAAAAACTGTTTTTT. Translation gives CASSKRRGVTNEKLFF.

The chain carries TRBV5-1 and TRBJ1-1; 8 bases line up with TRBD1. This CDR3 has 13 amino acids. Trimming cost V 0 bases and J 9 bases; bases outside gene matches: 4. Germline CDR1 SGHRS, CDR2 YFSETQ. The CDR3 is CASSLEDRVQAFF. The CDR3 DNA reads TGCGCCAGCAGCTTGGAGGACAGGGTGCAAGCTTTCTTT. The full variable domain, rest sourced from reference TRBV5-1 and TRBJ1-1, is KAGVTQTPRYLIKTRGQQVTLSCSPISGHRSVSWYQQTPGQGLQFLFEYFSETQRNKGNFPGRFSGRQFSNSRSEMNVSTLELGDSALYLCASSLEDRVQAFFGQGTRLTVV.

V and J are TRBV5-1 and TRBJ2-7; 14 nucleotides line up with TRBD2. Unmatched junction bases numbered 4, after V lost 3 bases and J lost 5 bases. Germline V gene data show CDR1 as SGHRS and CDR2 as YFSETQ. CDR3 length equals 15 residues. The CDR3 coding sequence is TGCGCCAGCAGCTGGGGACTAGCGGGAGCTGACGAGCAGTACTTC. Its translation: CASSWGLAGADEQYF.

As to this clone: The DNA is left out, because the CDR3 cannot be placed on it with certainty; the CDR3 is given as TCRdb lists it. This rearrangement joins TRBV19 to TRBJ2-1; TRBD2 reflects the table's D call only, with no check against the DNA. Germline CDR1 and CDR2: LNHDA and SQIVND (reference sequence). The length of the CDR3 is 13 amino acids, counting both ends. The CDR3 loop is CASTSGAYNEQFF.

The chain combines TRBV11-2 with TRBJ1-4; weak D call: TRBD1 (6 bases). V shed 4 bases and J shed 10 bases, with 25 bases lying between them. CDR3 size: 17 residues. Germline loops: CDR1 SGHAT, CDR2 FQNNGV. The CDR3 loop reads CASSSNGDTRVRAKLFF. In DNA, the CDR3 is TGTGCCAGCAGCTCGAACGGGGACACCCGGGTCCGCGCAAAACTGTTTTTT.

This clone turned up a few times. The genes are TRBV6-6 and TRBJ2-5; D gene unclear. V was shortened by 4 bases and J by 2 bases, with 5 bases between the two germline ends. CDR3 size: 12 residues. Germline V CDR1 and CDR2: MNHNY, SVGAGI (reference sequence). CDR3 coding DNA: TGTGCCAGCAGTTCCAGTCAAGAGACCCAGTACTTC. It specifies CASSSSQETQYF.

V is TRBV18 and J is TRBJ1-1, with D uncertain. Germline assignment: CDR1 KGHSH and CDR2 LQKENI. CDR3 length: 14 residues. V was cut by 3 bases and J by 0 bases, with 8 bases left in between. The CDR3 DNA reads TGTGCCAGCTCACCCCCGAACATGAACACTGAAGCTTTCTTT. Translation: CASSPPNMNTEAFF.

The CDR3 DNA follows: TGTGCCAGCAGCCCAGACAGGGGTGGTGGCTACACCTTC. Translated: CASSPDRGGGYTF. The chain carries TRBV6-4 and TRBJ1-2; 8 bases are shared with TRBD1. Germline trimming cut 6 bases from V and 7 bases from J; bases unmatched to any gene: 7. CDR1 is MRHNA and CDR2 is SNTAGT in the germline V gene. This CDR3 has 13 residues.

In this sample, this clone turned up a few times. CDR3 in amino acids: CASRRDGNEQFF. In nucleotides, the CDR3 is TGTGCCAGCAGGCGGGATGGAAATGAGCAGTTCTTC. The V and J genes are TRBV2 and TRBJ2-1, with D perhaps matching TRBD2 (6 bases). The CDR3 is 12 amino acids. Per germline, CDR1 SNHLY and CDR2 FYNNEI. Trimming removed 6 bases from V and 7 bases from J, with 10 bases in between.

This chain uses TRBV19 with TRBJ2-7; 11 nucleotides agree with TRBD1. The V segment lost 4 bases and the J segment 4 bases; nucleotides outside the gene matches: 3. Per germline, CDR1 LNHDA and CDR2 SQIVND (reference sequence). The CDR3 is made up of 14 amino acids. CDR3 sequence: CASSTGTGGYEQYF. CDR3 DNA sequence: TGTGCCAGTAGTACCGGGACAGGGGGGTACGAGCAGTACTTC.

V and J are TRBV11-2 and TRBJ1-1; the match to TRBD1 covers 8 bases. The germline V gene encodes CDR1 SGHAT and CDR2 FQNNGV. The CDR3 is 15 residues long. V was pared by 5 bases and J by 4 bases, with 9 bases of the junction left unmatched. CDR3 sequence reads: CASSLHRDRLTEAFF. The CDR3, as DNA: TGTGCCAGCAGCCTTCACCGGGACAGGCTCACTGAAGCTTTCTTT.

The chain joins TRBV19 to TRBJ1-3; D remains unclear. V gave up 6 bases and J gave up 0 bases, with 9 bases separating them. This CDR3 contains 14 residues. Looked up from germline, CDR1 is LNHDA and CDR2 is SQIVND (reference sequence). The CDR3 DNA reads as TGTGCCAGTAGACAAGGGCCCTCTGGAAACACCATATATTTT. Its protein is CASRQGPSGNTIYF.

The chain employs TRBV7-2 and TRBJ2-7; 8 positions match TRBD2. Germline CDR1 and CDR2: SGHTA and FQGNSA. This CDR3 has 13 amino acids. Trimming took 6 bases from V and 4 from J; bases not matched to a gene: 5. The chain's CDR3 is CASSAGGRYEQYF. In DNA, the CDR3 is TGTGCCAGCAGTGCGGGGGGTCGGTACGAGCAGTACTTC. The full variable domain, completed using reference TRBV7-2 and TRBJ2-7, is GAGVSQSPSNKVTEKGKDVELRCDPISGHTALYWYRQSLGQGLEFLIYFQGNSAPDKSGLPSDRFSAERTGGSVSTLTIQRTQQEDSAVYLCASSAGGRYEQYFGPGTRLTVT.